This TCR beta chain came from a study of cytomegalovirus exposure and HLA in healthy donors. At the level of the study: One earlier analysis, a look at 150 million to 200 million T cells, found about 110 million unique TCR beta sequences. Findings and limits, study-wide: Within an earlier analysis, most TCR beta V segments proved productive either about 90% or about 30% of the time.

About this clone: Its matching antigen is unknown.

While unrecorded immune exposures were likely, the donors were nominally healthy when sampled. V dropped 6 bases and J dropped 1 base, with 13 bases sitting between them. CDR3 length: 15 amino acids. Germline V gives CDR1 SNHLY, CDR2 FYNNEI. The PCR had 60 Vbeta and 13 Jbeta primers. Only in-frame clones appear in the TCRdb table, and some are missing; sequencing was by immunoSEQ multiplex PCR. The data hold some 190,000 clones, with approximately 80% observed a single time. V gene TRBV2 combines with J gene TRBJ1-5; D might be TRBD1 (5 bases). This clonotype originated in a girl aged 5-17 years in good health and CMV-seropositive. Sample: PBMCs. The CDR3 DNA reads TGTGCCAGCAGCGCTCAGGGTCTGAGCAATCAGCCCCAGCATTTT. It translates to CASSAQGLSNQPQHF.